This T cell receptor (beta chain) emerged from a study of T cell repertoires in ileal Crohn's disease. Overall study context: All patients had surgery for stricturing (approximately 60%) or penetrating (39%) disease. The study, taken as a whole, reports: Endoscopic recurrence occurred in every patient whose clonality exceeded 26.8%.

CDR3 length: 16 residues. Generated by immunoSEQ multiplex PCR, the TCRdb table keeps only in-frame clones and is missing some. The data contain some 350 clones, around 86% of them singletons. Before sorting, lamina propria lymphocytes were separated from surgical specimens by density gradient. Included were adult ileal or ileocolonic Crohn's patients indicated for ileocolonic resection. A note on this clone: Its specificity is unknown.

The rearrangement joins TRBV21-1 to TRBJ2-1; TRBD2 is the table's D call, not checked against the DNA. TRBV21-1 is tagged as a pseudogene. The specimen sequenced was CD8+ T cells sorted from the ileum. The receptor's source is an adult with Crohn's disease. CDR3 loop: CASSKAQGTSVTEQFF. As DNA, the CDR3 is TGTGCCAGCAGCAAAGCGCAAGGGACTAGCGTTACTGAGCAGTTCTTC.